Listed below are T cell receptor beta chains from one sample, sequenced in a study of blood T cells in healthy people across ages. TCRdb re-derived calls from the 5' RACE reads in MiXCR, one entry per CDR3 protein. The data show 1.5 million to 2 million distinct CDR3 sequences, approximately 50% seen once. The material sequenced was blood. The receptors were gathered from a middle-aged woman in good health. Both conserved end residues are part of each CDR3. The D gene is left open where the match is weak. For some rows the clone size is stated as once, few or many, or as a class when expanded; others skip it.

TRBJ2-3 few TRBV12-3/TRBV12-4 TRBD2 CASSSSGGARTDTQYF TGTGCCAGCAGCAGTAGCGGGGGGGCCCGCACAGATACGCAGTATTTT
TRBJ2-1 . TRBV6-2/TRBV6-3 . CASRTDYVQFF TGTGCCAGCAGGACGGATTACGTTCAGTTCTTC
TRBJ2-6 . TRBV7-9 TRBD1 CASSFWDRGSGANVLTF TGTGCCAGCAGCTTTTGGGACAGGGGGTCTGGGGCCAACGTCCTGACTTTC
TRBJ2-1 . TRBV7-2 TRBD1 CASSFTGGRRNEQFF TGTGCCAGCAGCTTCACAGGGGGCAGGCGCAATGAGCAGTTCTTC
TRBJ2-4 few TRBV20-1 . CSARMDGLAKNIQYF TGCAGTGCTAGGATGGACGGACTAGCCAAAAACATTCAGTACTTC
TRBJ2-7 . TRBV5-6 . CASSPGTLAYEQYF TGTGCCAGCAGCCCCGGGACCTTAGCCTACGAGCAGTACTTC
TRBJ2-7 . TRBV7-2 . CASSLRVRGPYEQYF TGTGCCAGCAGTCTCAGGGTGAGGGGACCTTACGAGCAGTACTTC
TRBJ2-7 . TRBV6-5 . CASSYSRRDTQYF TGTGCCAGCAGTTACTCTCGGCGGGACACTCAGTACTTC
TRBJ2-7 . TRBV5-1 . CASSSTTGDYEQYF TGCGCCAGCAGCTCAACGACAGGCGACTACGAGCAGTACTTC
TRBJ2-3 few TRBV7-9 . CASSLETVSTDTQYF TGTGCCAGCAGCCTGGAGACAGTAAGCACAGATACGCAGTATTTT
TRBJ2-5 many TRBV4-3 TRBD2 CASSQGTSGGLQETQYF TGCGCCAGCAGCCAGGGTACTAGCGGGGGTCTACAAGAGACCCAGTACTTC
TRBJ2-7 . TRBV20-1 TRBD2 CSACRTSAGSYEQYF TGCAGTGCTTGCAGGACTAGCGCTGGCTCCTACGAGCAGTACTTC
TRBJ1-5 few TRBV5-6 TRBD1 CASSLGQFNQPQHF TGTGCCAGCAGCCTGGGACAGTTCAATCAGCCCCAGCATTTT
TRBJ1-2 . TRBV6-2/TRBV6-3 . CASSYNSGGYGYTF TGTGCCAGCAGTTACAACAGCGGCGGATATGGCTACACCTTC
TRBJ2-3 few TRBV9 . CASSPADGFTDTQYF TGTGCCAGCAGCCCGGCGGACGGTTTCACAGATACGCAGTATTTT
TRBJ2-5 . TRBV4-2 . CASSQGSGPSNEQYF TGTGCCAGCAGCCAAGGGTCAGGACCCTCCAATGAGCAGTACTTC
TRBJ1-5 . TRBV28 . CASRVGRGGSNQPQHF TGTGCCAGCAGGGTGGGACGTGGCGGCAGCAATCAGCCCCAGCATTTT
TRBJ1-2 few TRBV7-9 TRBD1 CASSPGQGFNYGYTF TGTGCCAGCAGCCCGGGACAGGGCTTTAACTATGGCTACACCTTC
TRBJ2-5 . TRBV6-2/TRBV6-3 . CASRTFTGETQYF TGTGCCAGCAGAACGTTTACGGGAGAGACCCAGTACTTC
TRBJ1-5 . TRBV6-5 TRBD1 CASSDRVRNQPQHF TGTGCCAGCAGTGACAGGGTGCGCAATCAGCCCCAGCATTTT
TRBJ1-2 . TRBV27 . CATAGFADYGYTF TGTGCCACCGCGGGTTTTGCGGACTATGGCTACACCTTC
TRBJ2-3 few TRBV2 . CASSEAGLDTQYF TGTGCCAGCAGTGAAGCGGGGTTAGATACGCAGTATTTT
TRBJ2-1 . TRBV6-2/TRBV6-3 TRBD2 CASSYWASGVNEQFF TGTGCCAGCAGCTACTGGGCTAGCGGGGTAAATGAGCAGTTCTTC
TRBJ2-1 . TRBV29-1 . CSVEDGGDRGAALQFF TGCAGCGTTGAAGATGGAGGGGATAGGGGAGCGGCGTTGCAGTTCTTC
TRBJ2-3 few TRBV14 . CASSQGWDPGTDTQYF TGTGCCAGCAGCCAAGGATGGGACCCCGGCACAGATACGCAGTATTTT
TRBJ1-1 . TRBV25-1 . CASSDRRADKTEAFF TGTGCCAGCAGTGATCGTCGCGCGGATAAGACTGAAGCTTTCTTT
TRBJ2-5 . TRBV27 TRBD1 CASSMTGYQETQYF TGTGCCAGCAGTATGACAGGGTACCAAGAGACCCAGTACTTC
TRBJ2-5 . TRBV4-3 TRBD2 CASSQDRSSGETQYF TGCGCCAGCAGCCAAGATCGGTCTAGCGGGGAGACCCAGTACTTC
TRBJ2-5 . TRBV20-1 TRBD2 CSARSGGRPAQYF TGCAGTGCTCGTAGCGGGGGGCGCCCGGCCCAGTACTTC
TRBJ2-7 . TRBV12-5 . CASGPGVYEQYF TGTGCTAGTGGGCCCGGGGTCTACGAGCAGTACTTC